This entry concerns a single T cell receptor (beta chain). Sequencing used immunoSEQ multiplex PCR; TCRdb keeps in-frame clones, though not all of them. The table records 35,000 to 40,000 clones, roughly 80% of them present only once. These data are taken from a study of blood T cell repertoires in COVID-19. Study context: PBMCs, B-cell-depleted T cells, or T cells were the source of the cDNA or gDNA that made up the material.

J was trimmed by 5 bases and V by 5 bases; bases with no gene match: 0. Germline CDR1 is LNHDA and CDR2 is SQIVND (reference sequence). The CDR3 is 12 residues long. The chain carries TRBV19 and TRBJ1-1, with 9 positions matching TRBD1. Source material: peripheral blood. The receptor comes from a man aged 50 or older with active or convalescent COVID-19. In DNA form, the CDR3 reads TGTGCCAGTAGTGGGACAGGGACTGAAGCTTTCTTT. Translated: CASSGTGTEAFF.